The 22 T cell receptor beta chains below all came from one sample that was sequenced in a study of CD8 T cells in ankylosing spondylitis. MiXCR, run by TCRdb on the 5' RACE reads, gives a single entry per CDR3 protein. The profile shows about 240,000 distinct CDR3 sequences, 9.5% to 12% of them singletons. The sequenced sample was blood, either unsorted or a sorted T cell fraction (not recorded which). All receptors derive from a male donor with ankylosing spondylitis or in good health (not recorded which).

This clonotype occurred many times. The chain recombines TRBV5-1 with TRBJ1-5, with 10 bases matching TRBD1. The CDR3 has 15 amino acids. Germline values: CDR1 SGHRS, CDR2 YFSETQ. V shed 4 bases, J shed 6 bases, and the junction held 7 bases outside the gene matches. The DNA of the CDR3 is TGCGCCAGCAGCAGCGGGACAGGGGAAGGTCAGCCCCAGCATTTT. Encoded protein: CASSSGTGEGQPQHF.

The table lists this clonotype with many counts. The genes are TRBV5-1 and TRBJ2-3, with 7 bases identical to TRBD1. The CDR3 totals 15 residues. Looked up from germline, CDR1 is SGHRS and CDR2 is YFSETQ. After removal of 3 bases from V and 5 bases from J, the junction contained 9 bases not matched to a gene. CDR3 protein: CASSWGQSQGDTQYF. The DNA of the CDR3 is TGCGCCAGCAGCTGGGGACAGTCCCAAGGAGATACGCAGTATTTT.

The chain combines TRBV3-1 with TRBJ2-7, with no clear D. CDR3 length: 14 amino acids. Trimming shortened V by 0 bases and J by 2 bases, and 8 bases separated the two germline ends. In germline, CDR1 is LGHDT, CDR2 YNNKEL (reference sequence). In DNA form, the CDR3 reads TGTGCCAGCAGCCAAGATTTACAGCCCTACGAGCAGTACTTC. It specifies CASSQDLQPYEQYF.

There are many counts of this clonotype. This chain connects TRBV29-1 to TRBJ1-1; D might be TRBD1 (5 bases). The germline V and J ends were trimmed by 6 bases and 2 bases, with 16 bases remaining between them. This CDR3 has 14 amino acids. Per germline, CDR1 SQVTM and CDR2 ANQGSEA. The CDR3 nucleotides read TGCAGCGTCTCGAAACTCGGGGGTAACACTGAAGCTTTCTTT. This gives the protein CSVSKLGGNTEAFF.

This clonotype has just a few counts. The chain has TRBV9 and TRBJ1-5, with TRBD1 matching over 9 bases. V lost 2 bases, J lost 5 bases, and 2 bases stayed unmatched. This CDR3 is built from 14 residues. Germline assignment: CDR1 SGDLS and CDR2 YYNGEE. The CDR3 DNA reads TGTGCCAGCAGCGTTACAGGGGGCTATCAGCCCCAGCATTTT. It yields the protein CASSVTGGYQPQHF. Looking up the rest from reference TRBV9 and TRBJ1-5 gives the full variable domain: DSGVTQTPKHLITATGQRVTLRCSPRSGDLSVYWYQQSLDQGLQFLIQYYNGEERAKGNILERFSAQQFPDLHSELNLSSLELGDSALYFCASSVTGGYQPQHFGDGTRLSIL.

This chain connects TRBV7-3 to TRBJ2-1, with 12 bases that match TRBD2. Trimming cost V 6 bases and J 9 bases; bases outside gene matches: 6. Per germline, CDR1 SGHTA and CDR2 FQGTGA. This CDR3 is 14 amino acids long. As DNA, the CDR3 is TGTGCCAGCAGACTAGCGGGAGGTTCAGGTGAGCAGTTCTTC. This codes for CASRLAGGSGEQFF. Filled out from reference TRBV7-3 and TRBJ2-1, the complete variable domain reads GAGVSQTPSNKVTEKGKYVELRCDPISGHTALYWYRQSLGQGPEFLIYFQGTGAADDSGLPNDRFFAVRPEGSVSTLKIQRTERGDSAVYLCASRLAGGSGEQFFGPGTRLTVL.

The chain links TRBV6-1 to TRBJ2-2; the match to TRBD2 covers 10 bases. Germline CDR1 MNHNS, CDR2 SASEGT. The CDR3 covers 14 residues. V dropped 7 bases and J dropped 6; count of bases not matched to a gene: 5. Here the CDR3 reads CASNGLAGAGELFF. DNA for the CDR3: TGTGCCAGCAACGGGCTAGCGGGAGCCGGGGAGCTGTTTTTT.

This clonotype was recorded at least ten times. V usage is TRBV7-7 and J usage is TRBJ2-1; 8 bases align to TRBD2. The CDR3 has 14 amino acids. Germline V lookup: CDR1 SSHAT, CDR2 FNYEAQ (reference sequence). After removal of 4 bases from V and 5 bases from J, the junction contained 4 bases not matched to a gene. The CDR3 bases are TGTGCCAGCAGCTCAGCGGGAGCTAACAATGAGCAGTTCTTC. This codes for CASSSAGANNEQFF.

This clonotype was detected many times. The rearrangement links TRBV7-4 to TRBJ1-6; D ambiguous. The CDR3 spans 13 residues. Trimming took off 6 bases at V and 11 bases at J, with 14 bases between the two ends. Germline CDR1 is SGHVT and CDR2 is SQSDAQ. The CDR3 bases are TGTGCCAGCAGTTCTCGTTATCGCCCACCCCTCCACTTT. It encodes CASSSRYRPPLHF. The full variable domain, its missing parts supplied by reference TRBV7-4 and TRBJ1-6, is GAGVSQSPRYKVAKRGRDVALRCDSISGHVTLYWYRQTLGQGSEVLTYSQSDAQRDKSGRPSGRFSAERPERSVSTLKIQRTEQGDSAVYLCASSSRYRPPLHFGNGTRLTVT.

In its sample, this clonotype was seen a few times. The V and J genes are TRBV27 and TRBJ2-3; unclear D gene. CDR3 length: 13 residues. V gave up 2 bases and J gave up 4 bases, with 7 bases separating them. CDR1 is MNHEY, CDR2 SMNVEV, per germline (reference sequence). The chain's CDR3 is CASSLIGSDTQYF. Written as DNA, the CDR3 is TGTGCCAGCAGTTTAATAGGTTCAGATACGCAGTATTTT.

This clonotype was picked up a small number of times. The chain combines TRBV11-1 with TRBJ2-3; D unresolved. The germline V and J ends were trimmed by 1 base and 6 bases, with 14 bases remaining between them. This CDR3 spans 15 amino acids. Germline assignment: CDR1 SGHAT and CDR2 FQDESV (reference sequence). CDR3: CASSLDPSQFDTQYF. The DNA of the CDR3 is TGTGCCAGCAGCTTAGACCCATCGCAGTTCGATACGCAGTATTTT. Full variable domain (missing parts from reference TRBV11-1 and TRBJ2-3): EAEVAQSPRYKITEKSQAVAFWCDPISGHATLYWYRQILGQGPELLVQFQDESVVDDSQLPKDRFSAERLKGVDSTLKIQPAELGDSAMYLCASSLDPSQFDTQYFGPGTRLTVL.

This clonotype was detected many times. This chain links TRBV6-1 with TRBJ2-7; TRBD1 might be the D (6 bases). The germline V gene has CDR1 MNHNS and CDR2 SASEGT. Trimming took 5 bases from V and 0 from J, leaving 14 bases between them. The CDR3 extends over 15 amino acids. CDR3 nucleotide sequence: TGTGCCAGCAGTCGATTCAGGGGATACTCCTACGAGCAGTACTTC. Translating gives CASSRFRGYSYEQYF.

This clonotype was counted ten times or more. The chain uses TRBV28 and TRBJ1-1; 9 nucleotides agree with TRBD1. This CDR3 comprises 15 residues. The V segment lost 5 bases and the J segment 11 bases; nucleotides outside the gene matches: 15. Germline assignment: CDR1 MDHEN and CDR2 SYDVKM. The CDR3 region has the DNA TGTGCCAGCAGTGCCAGGGACAGGGAGGACTTTCCGGCTTTCTTT. As protein: CASSARDREDFPAFF.

This clonotype was picked up a small number of times. This chain uses TRBV5-1 with TRBJ2-6; D unresolved. This CDR3 comprises 14 residues. Germline-derived CDR1 and CDR2 are SGHRS and YFSETQ. The ends were cut back, 4 bases at V and 7 bases at J, with 12 bases in the middle. CDR3 sequence (DNA): TGCGCCAGCAGCCCAGGAGACCAAGCCAACGTCCTGACTTTC. Protein product: CASSPGDQANVLTF.

This clonotype has a count of ten or more. The rearrangement links TRBV3-1 to TRBJ2-1; a possible D gene is TRBD1 (5 bases). CDR1 is LGHDT, CDR2 YNNKEL, per germline (reference sequence). Trimming left V 4 bases short and J 9 bases short, with 19 bases between. The CDR3 has 15 amino acids. The CDR3 region is CASSRSGQGGPEQFF. DNA of the CDR3: TGTGCCAGCAGCCGGTCAGGGCAGGGCGGTCCTGAGCAGTTCTTC.

This clonotype was detected many times. The chain has TRBV5-1 and TRBJ1-1; TRBD1 matches 9 bases. The V gene end was trimmed by 1 base and the J gene end by 7 bases; junction bases not matched to a gene: 5. This CDR3 has 14 amino acids. Germline V gene data show CDR1 as SGHRS and CDR2 as YFSETQ. CDR3 bases: TGCGCCAGCAGCTTGCCGGGACAGGGTAATGAAGCTTTCTTT. This gives the protein CASSLPGQGNEAFF.

V usage is TRBV20-1 and J usage is TRBJ2-3; 11 nucleotides line up with TRBD2. CDR3 length equals 17 residues. CDR1 is DFQATT and CDR2 is SNEGSKA in the germline V gene (reference sequence). CDR3 sequence reads: CCGGLGGLAESTDTQYF. CDR3 in DNA: TGCTGTGGTGGACTGGGGGGACTAGCGGAAAGCACAGATACGCAGTATTTT.

This CDR3 is CASSTTSGLNTGELFF. CDR3 in DNA: TGTGCCAGTAGTACGACTAGCGGATTGAACACCGGGGAGCTGTTTTTT. The rearrangement links TRBV19 to TRBJ2-2; 9 positions match TRBD2. The V segment lost 4 bases and the J segment 1 base; nucleotides outside the gene matches: 4. The CDR3 has 16 amino acids. Germline V lookup: CDR1 LNHDA, CDR2 SQIVND (reference sequence).

This clonotype was observed at least ten times. The gene calls are TRBV5-1 and TRBJ2-2; 10 bases match TRBD1. CDR3 length: 15 residues. The germline gives CDR1 SGHRS, CDR2 YFSETQ. After removal of 4 bases from V and 3 bases from J, the junction contained 3 bases not matched to a gene. This chain's CDR3 is CASSGTGVDTGELFF. The CDR3, as DNA: TGCGCCAGCAGCGGGACAGGGGTAGACACCGGGGAGCTGTTTTTT.

This clonotype was seen a handful of times. The CDR3, as DNA: TGCGCCAGCGGCGGGACAGGGGATCCCTCTGGGGCCAACGTCCTGACTTTC. Protein sequence: CASGGTGDPSGANVLTF. V gene TRBV5-1 combines with J gene TRBJ2-6, with 10 bases that match TRBD1. There are 17 residues in the CDR3. Trimming at V came to 7 bases and at J to 0 bases, leaving 7 bases not matched to a gene. CDR1 is SGHRS and CDR2 is YFSETQ in the germline V gene. Filled out from reference TRBV5-1 and TRBJ2-6, the complete variable domain reads KAGVTQTPRYLIKTRGQQVTLSCSPISGHRSVSWYQQTPGQGLQFLFEYFSETQRNKGNFPGRFSGRQFSNSRSEMNVSTLELGDSALYLCASGGTGDPSGANVLTFGAGSRLTVL.

Ten or more counts support this clonotype. V gene TRBV5-1 combines with J gene TRBJ2-1; a weak D match, TRBD1 (5 bases). The CDR3 runs to 12 residues. The V end lost 3 bases, the J end lost 8 bases, and 9 bases lay between the germline ends. Germline V gene sequence: CDR1 SGHRS, CDR2 YFSETQ. The CDR3 protein is CASSYQGDEQFF. CDR3 nucleotide sequence: TGCGCCAGCAGCTATCAAGGGGATGAGCAGTTCTTC.

This clonotype occurred many times. This rearrangement joins TRBV11-2 to TRBJ1-4; D gene unclear. V lost 3 bases to trimming and J lost 0 bases, with 2 bases between them. From germline, CDR1 is SGHAT and CDR2 FQNNGV. This CDR3 contains 13 residues. For the CDR3, the DNA is TGTGCCAGCAGCTTTCCAACTAATGAAAAACTGTTTTTT. This gives the protein CASSFPTNEKLFF.